These T cell receptor beta chains were read from a single sample in a study of PD-L1 blockade in urothelial cancer. The repertoire was sequenced with immunoSEQ multiplex PCR; TCRdb's copy has only in-frame clones and lacks some. In the table there are about 95,000 clones, roughly 87% of which are singletons. Sequencing used PBMCs, obtained around atezolizumab (anti-PD-L1) treatment. These receptors originate from a man between 60 and 75 years old with urothelial cancer. Each CDR3 is given with its conserved first and last residue. A D gene is named only where the DNA matches it firmly. The listing skips clone size in some rows; elsewhere it reads once, few, many or a size class.

clone_size	d_call	v_call	j_call	cdr3_nt	cdr3_aa
NA	NA	TRBV9	TRBJ2-2	TGTGCCAGCAGCGTTCGGAACACCGGGGAGCTGTTTTTT	CASSVRNTGELFF
NA	NA	TRBV27	TRBJ2-7	TGTGCCAGCAGTCCCCCCGGGGTCGTCTACGAGCAGTACTTC	CASSPPGVVYEQYF
NA	NA	TRBV4-3	TRBJ2-4	TGCGCCAGCAGCCCAGCTCGGACAGCCGGAAACATTCAGTACTTC	CASSPARTAGNIQYF
NA	NA	TRBV7-9	TRBJ1-1	TGTGCCAGCAGCGGGGGCGGATTGAACACTGAAGCTTTCTTT	CASSGGGLNTEAFF
NA	NA	TRBV18	TRBJ2-5	TGTGCCAGCTCACCACGGCGGGAATTGGAGACCCAGTACTTC	CASSPRRELETQYF
NA	NA	TRBV7-2	TRBJ2-1	TGTGCCAGCAGCTTTTTGACTGGTGGCAATGAGCAGTTCTTC	CASSFLTGGNEQFF
NA	TRBD2	TRBV7-2	TRBJ2-5	TGTGCCAGCAGCTTAGGAGTAGCGGGGGGGCAAGAGACCCAGTACTTC	CASSLGVAGGQETQYF
NA	NA	TRBV5-4	TRBJ2-5	TGTGCCAGCAGCTTGGGGCAGGAAGAGACCCAGTACTTC	CASSLGQEETQYF
NA	TRBD1	TRBV5-4	TRBJ2-1	TGTGCCAGCAGCTTGACAGGGGTGAATGAGCAGTTCTTC	CASSLTGVNEQFF
NA	TRBD2	TRBV30	TRBJ2-1	TGTGCCTGGTTGCTAGCGGGCAACTACAATGAGCAGTTCTTC	CAWLLAGNYNEQFF
NA	TRBD1	TRBV5-1	TRBJ2-7	TGCGCCAGCAGCTTGGGACAGGGGTCCGACGAGCAGTACTTC	CASSLGQGSDEQYF
NA	TRBD2	TRBV28	TRBJ2-1	TGTGCCAGCAGTTCCATAACGACTAGCGGGAGACGGAGAAGCTCCTACAATGAGCAGTTCTTC	CASSSITTSGRRRSSYNEQFF
NA	NA	TRBV7-9	TRBJ1-1	TGTGCCAGCAGGAGAGTCGACACTGAAGCTTTCTTT	CASRRVDTEAFF
NA	NA	TRBV2	TRBJ2-2	TGTGCCAGCTTCCGGGACAAGTACACCGGGGAGCTGTTTTTT	CASFRDKYTGELFF
NA	TRBD1	TRBV29-1	TRBJ1-1	TGCAGCGTTGAGCTGACAGGGGGCACTGAAGCTTTCTTT	CSVELTGGTEAFF
NA	NA	TRBV6-1	TRBJ1-4	TGTGCCAGCACTCCAGGGGCAGGAAATGAAAAACTGTTTTTT	CASTPGAGNEKLFF
NA	NA	TRBV5-1	TRBJ2-5	TGCGCCAGCAGCTGGCCTGGAGAGACCCAGTACTTC	CASSWPGETQYF
NA	TRBD2	TRBV9	TRBJ2-5	TGTGCCAGCAGCGTAGTGGCTAGCGGGAGGGTGACCCAGTACTTC	CASSVVASGRVTQYF
NA	NA	TRBV6-5	TRBJ1-1	TGTGCCAGCACCTTGGCGGGGGCGAAGGACACTGAAGCTTTCTTT	CASTLAGAKDTEAFF
once	NA	TRBV9	TRBJ1-5	TGTGCCAGCAGCCCCGACGGGCAGGGAAGTCAGCCCCAGCATTTT	CASSPDGQGSQPQHF
NA	NA	TRBV4-3	TRBJ2-3	TGCGCCAGCAGCCCCCGGACTAAGGGCGAAGATACGCAGTATTTT	CASSPRTKGEDTQYF
NA	TRBD2	TRBV28	TRBJ2-7	TGTGCCAGCAGTTTACTAGCGGGAACGTCCTACGAGCAGTACTTC	CASSLLAGTSYEQYF
NA	TRBD2	TRBV4-1	TRBJ2-7	TGCGCCAGCAGCCGGGGGGAGGGGTCACCCTACGAGCAGTACTTC	CASSRGEGSPYEQYF
NA	NA	TRBV12-5	TRBJ1-5	TGTGCTAGTGGTTTCCGGGTAAATCAGCCCCAGCATTTT	CASGFRVNQPQHF
NA	NA	TRBV21-1	TRBJ2-7	TGTGCCAGCAGCAGACTGGACAGGCTGAGCTCCTACGAGCAGTACTTC	CASSRLDRLSSYEQYF
NA	NA	TRBV19	TRBJ1-4	TGTGCCAGTAGCAATCCGGGGGGCCATGAAAAACTGTTTTTT	CASSNPGGHEKLFF
NA	TRBD1	TRBV29-1	TRBJ1-5	TGCAGCGCCACCAGCGGACAGGGGAGTCAGCCCCAGCATTTT	CSATSGQGSQPQHF
NA	TRBD1	TRBV5-4	TRBJ1-2	TGTGCCAGCAGCCTAGGGACAGTCTATGGCTACACCTTC	CASSLGTVYGYTF
NA	NA	TRBV19	TRBJ2-3	TGTGCCAGTAGTAAGGGCAGGGTAAAAACAGATACGCAGTATTTT	CASSKGRVKTDTQYF
NA	TRBD1	TRBV5-1	TRBJ1-2	TGCGCCAGCAGCGGAACCGGGACAGGGGGTTTCGTGGGAGGCTACACCTTC	CASSGTGTGGFVGGYTF
NA	NA	TRBV7-9	TRBJ1-2	TGTGCCAGCAGCTCGGAGGGTCGGGAGGGCTACACCTTC	CASSSEGREGYTF
NA	TRBD2	TRBV4-2	TRBJ2-2	TGTGCCAGCAAGAGCGGGGGGGCGGGCGCCGGGGAGCTGTTTTTT	CASKSGGAGAGELFF
NA	NA	TRBV5-4	TRBJ1-2	TGTGCCAGCAGACGAGGTTCGCTGAACTATGGCTACACCTTC	CASRRGSLNYGYTF
NA	TRBD1	TRBV19	TRBJ2-1	TGTGCCAGTAGCCCGGGACAGGGGTTGTATGAGCAGTTCTTC	CASSPGQGLYEQFF
NA	TRBD2	TRBV28	TRBJ2-1	TGTGCCAGCATTCCCGTACTAGCGGGAGGGCCTTTGGAGCAGTTCTTC	CASIPVLAGGPLEQFF
NA	NA	TRBV11-3	TRBJ2-4	TGTGCCAGCAGCCCCCAAGGACTCCGGGAAAACATTCAGTACTTC	CASSPQGLRENIQYF
NA	TRBD1	TRBV6-5	TRBJ1-2	TGTGCCAGCAGTTACTCGGGGACAGGGGGCAACGGCTACACCTTC	CASSYSGTGGNGYTF
NA	NA	TRBV28	TRBJ1-1	TGTGCCAGCAGTTTAGGGCGGGAGGACACTGAAGCTTTCTTT	CASSLGREDTEAFF
NA	NA	TRBV9	TRBJ1-1	TGTGCCAGCAGCCCAGGGACATGGGAGACTGAAGCTTTCTTT	CASSPGTWETEAFF
NA	NA	TRBV20-1	TRBJ2-7	TGCAGTGCTCCCGACCGGGGCGAGCAGTACTTC	CSAPDRGEQYF
once	NA	TRBV10-1	TRBJ2-6	TGCGCCGGGACTCGACCCTTCTCTGGGGCCAACGTCCTGACTTTC	CAGTRPFSGANVLTF
NA	NA	TRBV10-3	TRBJ2-5	TGTGCCATCAGTGACCTAAAAGAGACCCAGTACTTC	CAISDLKETQYF
NA	NA	TRBV5-1	TRBJ1-1	TGCGCCAGCAGCTGGAACGGACAGGAAGCTTTCTTT	CASSWNGQEAFF
NA	NA	TRBV18	TRBJ2-4	TGTGCCAGCCTAAGCGGCGAGGGAAACATTCAGTACTTC	CASLSGEGNIQYF
NA	TRBD1	TRBV6-1	TRBJ1-5	TGTGCCAGCTTATCCGGGACAGGGGGGATTCAGCCCCAGCATTTT	CASLSGTGGIQPQHF
NA	NA	TRBV18	TRBJ2-7	TGTGCCAGCTCACCGGTACAGCACTCCTACGAGCAGTACTTC	CASSPVQHSYEQYF
NA	NA	TRBV7-6	TRBJ1-2	TGTGCCAGCAGCTTAGCACACAGTTATGGCTACACCTTC	CASSLAHSYGYTF
NA	NA	TRBV7-3	TRBJ2-1	TGTGCCAGCAGCCAGGCTAGCGCCAATGAGCAGTTCTTC	CASSQASANEQFF
NA	NA	TRBV6-6	TRBJ1-5	TGTGCCAGTAGAGGAGGTGGAAGCAATCAGCCCCAGCATTTT	CASRGGGSNQPQHF
NA	TRBD2	TRBV9	TRBJ2-7	TGTGCCAGCTCCGCGGGGGGGTCCTACGAGCAGTACTTC	CASSAGGSYEQYF
NA	TRBD1	TRBV5-1	TRBJ2-5	TGCGCCAGCAGCTCGGGACAGAGGGGGGAGACCCAGTACTTC	CASSSGQRGETQYF
NA	TRBD1	TRBV6-1	TRBJ2-1	TGTGCCAGCAGGGAACAGGGGACAGTTTCCTACAATGAGCAGTTCTTC	CASREQGTVSYNEQFF
once	NA	TRBV6-5	TRBJ2-7	TGTGCCAGCAGTTACTCCCCGGGACTCAACTCCTACGAGCAGTACTTC	CASSYSPGLNSYEQYF
NA	NA	TRBV6-5	TRBJ1-2	TGTGCCAGCAGTTCCCCCGGGGAAGGGCACTATGGCTACACCTTC	CASSSPGEGHYGYTF
NA	NA	TRBV28	TRBJ2-7	TGTGCCAGCAGCACCCCCACAGGGGGGGCCTCCTACGAGCAGTACTTC	CASSTPTGGASYEQYF
NA	NA	TRBV14	TRBJ1-3	TGTGCCAGCAGCCAAGATCTCTCGACACCTGGAAACACCATATATTTT	CASSQDLSTPGNTIYF
NA	TRBD1	TRBV5-4	TRBJ2-7	TGTGCCAGCAGCTTCGGAGGACAGGGGACCCACGAGCAGTACTTC	CASSFGGQGTHEQYF
NA	NA	TRBV30	TRBJ2-1	TGTGCCTGGCCTCCACCCAGGTTCAGCTCCTACAATGAGCAGTTCTTC	CAWPPPRFSSYNEQFF
NA	NA	TRBV28	TRBJ1-4	TGTGCCAGCAGTTCGTGGAGGCGGCTGTTTTTT	CASSSWRRLFF